This T cell receptor (beta chain) came from a study of shared clonotypes between healthy human individuals. Study-wide background: Three plates each covered CD4 naive and memory; CD8 naive two, CD8 memory one. Overall study results and limits: Shared clonotypes: approximately 4.5% naive CD4, roughly 3.8% naive CD8, about 2.2% memory CD4, under 0.45% memory CD8.

Regarding this clone: What it recognizes is unknown.

Naive CD8 cells, CD45RO-negative and positively selected for CCR7, excluded terminally differentiated effector memory CD45RA+ cells. Each donor was a Caucasian adult residing in Nashville, Tennessee. In the study's own analysis: For the immunoSEQ data, sequences were junction-only without quality scores, so filtering differed. The assay was immunoSEQ multiplex PCR, and TCRdb's table has in-frame clones only and misses some. V and J calls and clone size come straight from that table; D and trimming were deduced from the DNA. This sample has around 2,000,000 clones, with about 95% found just once. Per the germline V gene, CDR1 is MGHRA and CDR2 is YSYEKL. Trimming cost V 3 bases and J 2 bases; bases outside gene matches: 7. The CDR3 runs 16 residues.

This TCR was recovered from a man aged 18 to 29 in good health. Sequenced: naive CD8+ T cells sorted from blood. The chain recombines TRBV4-1 with TRBJ1-5; 7 positions match TRBD1. DNA for the CDR3: TGCGCCAGCAGCCAGACGACAGGGCTGGGCAATCAGCCCCAGCATTTT. It is translated as CASSQTTGLGNQPQHF.